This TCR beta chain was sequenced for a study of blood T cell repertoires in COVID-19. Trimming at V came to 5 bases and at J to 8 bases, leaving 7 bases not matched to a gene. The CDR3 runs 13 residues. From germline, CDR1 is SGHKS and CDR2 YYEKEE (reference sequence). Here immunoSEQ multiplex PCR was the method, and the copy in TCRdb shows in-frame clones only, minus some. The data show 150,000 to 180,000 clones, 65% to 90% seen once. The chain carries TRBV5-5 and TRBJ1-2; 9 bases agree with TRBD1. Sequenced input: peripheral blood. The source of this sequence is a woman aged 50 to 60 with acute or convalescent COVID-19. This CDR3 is CASSPQGAVGYTF. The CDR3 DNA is TGTGCCAGCAGTCCACAGGGGGCAGTGGGCTACACCTTC.